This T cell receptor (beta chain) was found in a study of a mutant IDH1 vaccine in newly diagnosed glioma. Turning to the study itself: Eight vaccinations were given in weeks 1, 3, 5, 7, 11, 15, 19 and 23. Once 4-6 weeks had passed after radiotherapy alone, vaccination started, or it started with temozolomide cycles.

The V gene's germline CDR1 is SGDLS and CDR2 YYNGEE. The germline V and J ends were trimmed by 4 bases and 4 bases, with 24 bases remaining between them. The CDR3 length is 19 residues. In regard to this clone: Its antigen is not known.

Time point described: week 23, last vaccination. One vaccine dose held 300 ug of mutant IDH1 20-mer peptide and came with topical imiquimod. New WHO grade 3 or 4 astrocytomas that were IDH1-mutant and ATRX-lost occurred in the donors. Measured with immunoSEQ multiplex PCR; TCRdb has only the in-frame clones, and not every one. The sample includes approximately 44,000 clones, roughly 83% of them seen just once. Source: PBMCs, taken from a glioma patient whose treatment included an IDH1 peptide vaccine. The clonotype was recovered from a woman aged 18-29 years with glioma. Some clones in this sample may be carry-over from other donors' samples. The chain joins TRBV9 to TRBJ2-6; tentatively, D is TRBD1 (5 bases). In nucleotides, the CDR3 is TGTGCCAGCAGCCCCCAGACCCAAACAAGGGGTTCCGGGGCCAACGTCCTGACTTTC. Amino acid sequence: CASSPQTQTRGSGANVLTF.